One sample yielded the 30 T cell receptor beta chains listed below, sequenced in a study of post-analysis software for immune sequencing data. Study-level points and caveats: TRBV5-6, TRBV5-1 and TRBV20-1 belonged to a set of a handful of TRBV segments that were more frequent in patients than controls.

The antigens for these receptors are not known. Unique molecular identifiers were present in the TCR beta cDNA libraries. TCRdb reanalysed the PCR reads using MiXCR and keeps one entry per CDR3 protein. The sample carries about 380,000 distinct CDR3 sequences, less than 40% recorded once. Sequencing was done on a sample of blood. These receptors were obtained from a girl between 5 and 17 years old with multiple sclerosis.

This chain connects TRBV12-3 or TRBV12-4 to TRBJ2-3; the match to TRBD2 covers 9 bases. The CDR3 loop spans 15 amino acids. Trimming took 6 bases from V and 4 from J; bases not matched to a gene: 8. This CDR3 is CASSYGTSMADTQYF. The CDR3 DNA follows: TGTGCCAGCAGCTACGGGACTAGCATGGCAGATACGCAGTATTTT.

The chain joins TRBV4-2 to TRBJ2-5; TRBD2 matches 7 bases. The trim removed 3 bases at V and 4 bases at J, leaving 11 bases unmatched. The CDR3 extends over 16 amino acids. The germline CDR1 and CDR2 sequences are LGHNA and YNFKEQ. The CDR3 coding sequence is TGTGCCAGCAGCCAGTCGCATAGCGGGCATCGAGAGACCCAGTACTTC. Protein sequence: CASSQSHSGHRETQYF.

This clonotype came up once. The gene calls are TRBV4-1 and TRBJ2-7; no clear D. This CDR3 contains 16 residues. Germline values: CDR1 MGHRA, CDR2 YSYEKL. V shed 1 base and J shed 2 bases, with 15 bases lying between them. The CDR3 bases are TGCGCCAGCAGCCAAGCTCTGAAGTTACTTACCTACGAGCAGTACTTC. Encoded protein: CASSQALKLLTYEQYF.

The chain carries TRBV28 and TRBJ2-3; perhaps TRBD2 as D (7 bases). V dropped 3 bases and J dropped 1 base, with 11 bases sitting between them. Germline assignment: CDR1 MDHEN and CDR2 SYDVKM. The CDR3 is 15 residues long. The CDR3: CASSFGGGRTDTQYF. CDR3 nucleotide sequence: TGTGCCAGCAGTTTCGGCGGGGGCCGCACAGATACGCAGTATTTT.

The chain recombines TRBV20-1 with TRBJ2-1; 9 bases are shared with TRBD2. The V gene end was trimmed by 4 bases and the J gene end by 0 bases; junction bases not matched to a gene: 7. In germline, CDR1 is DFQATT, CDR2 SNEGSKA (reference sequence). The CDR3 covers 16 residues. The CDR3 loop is CSAIPGLAASYNEQFF. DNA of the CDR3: TGCAGTGCTATCCCGGGACTAGCAGCCTCCTACAATGAGCAGTTCTTC.

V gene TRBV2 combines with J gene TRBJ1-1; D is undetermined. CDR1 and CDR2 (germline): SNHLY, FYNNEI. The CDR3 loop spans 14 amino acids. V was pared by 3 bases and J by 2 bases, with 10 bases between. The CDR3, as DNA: TGTGCCAGCAGTGATCCGGTGATTAACACTGAAGCTTTCTTT. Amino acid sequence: CASSDPVINTEAFF.

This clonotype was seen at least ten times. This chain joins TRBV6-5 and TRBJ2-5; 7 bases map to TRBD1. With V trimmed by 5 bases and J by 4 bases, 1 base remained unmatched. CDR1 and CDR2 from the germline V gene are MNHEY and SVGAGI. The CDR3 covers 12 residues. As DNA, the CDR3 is TGTGCCAGCAGTCGGGACAGAGAGACCCAGTACTTC. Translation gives CASSRDRETQYF.

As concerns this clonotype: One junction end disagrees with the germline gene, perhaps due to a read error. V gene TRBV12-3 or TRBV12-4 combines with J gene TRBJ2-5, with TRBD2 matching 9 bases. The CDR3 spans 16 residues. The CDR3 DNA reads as TGTGCCAGCAGTACCGGGACTAGCAGACTCCAAGATACCCAGTACTTC. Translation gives CASSTGTSRLQDTQYF.

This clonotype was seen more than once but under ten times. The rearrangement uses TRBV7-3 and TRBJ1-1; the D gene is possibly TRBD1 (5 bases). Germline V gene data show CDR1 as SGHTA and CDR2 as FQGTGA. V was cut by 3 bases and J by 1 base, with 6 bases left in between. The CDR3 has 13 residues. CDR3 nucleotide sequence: TGTGCCAGCAGCTTTAGGGGGAACACTGAAGCTTTCTTT. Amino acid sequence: CASSFRGNTEAFF.

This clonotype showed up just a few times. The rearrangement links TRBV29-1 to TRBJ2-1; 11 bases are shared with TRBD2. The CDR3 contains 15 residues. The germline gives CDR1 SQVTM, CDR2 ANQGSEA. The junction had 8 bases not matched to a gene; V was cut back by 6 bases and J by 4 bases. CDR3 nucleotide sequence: TGCAGCGTCCCCCGACTAGCGGGGCCTTACAATGAGCAGTTCTTC. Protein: CSVPRLAGPYNEQFF.

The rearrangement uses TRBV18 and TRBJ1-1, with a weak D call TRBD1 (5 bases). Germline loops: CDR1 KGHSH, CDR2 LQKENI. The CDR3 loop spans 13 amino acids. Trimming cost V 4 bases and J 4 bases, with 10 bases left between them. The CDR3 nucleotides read TGTGCCAGCTCACGACCGGGGACCACTGAAGCTTTCTTT. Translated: CASSRPGTTEAFF.

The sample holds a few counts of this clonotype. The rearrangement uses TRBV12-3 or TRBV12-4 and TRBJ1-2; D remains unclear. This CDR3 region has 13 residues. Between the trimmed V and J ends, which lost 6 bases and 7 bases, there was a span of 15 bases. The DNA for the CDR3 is TGTGCCAGCAGGCTGACGGGAACCCCTGGCTACACCTTC. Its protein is CASRLTGTPGYTF.

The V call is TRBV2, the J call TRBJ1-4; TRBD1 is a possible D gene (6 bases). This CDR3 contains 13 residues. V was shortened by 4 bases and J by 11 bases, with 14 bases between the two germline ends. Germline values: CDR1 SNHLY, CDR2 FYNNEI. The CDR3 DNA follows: TGTGCCAGCAGTGTTACCGGGACATCGAAACTGTTTTTT. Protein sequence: CASSVTGTSKLFF. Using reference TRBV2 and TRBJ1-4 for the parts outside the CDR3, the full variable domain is EPEVTQTPSHQVTQMGQEVILRCVPISNHLYFYWYRQILGQKVEFLVSFYNNEISEKSEIFDDQFSVERPDGSNFTLKIRSTKLEDSAMYFCASSVTGTSKLFFGSGTQLSVL.

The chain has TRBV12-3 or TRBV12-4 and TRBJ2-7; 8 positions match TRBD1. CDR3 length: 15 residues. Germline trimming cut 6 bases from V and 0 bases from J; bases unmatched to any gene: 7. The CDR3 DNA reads TGTGCCAGCAGCCCCACAGGGGGACCCTCCTACGAGCAGTACTTC. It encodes CASSPTGGPSYEQYF.

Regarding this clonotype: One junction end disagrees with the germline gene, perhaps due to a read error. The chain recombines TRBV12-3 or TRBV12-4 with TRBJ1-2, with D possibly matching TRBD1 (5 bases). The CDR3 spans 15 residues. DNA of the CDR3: TGTGCCTGCAGTCCTGGACCGTGGGGCGGGGGGGGCTACACCTTC. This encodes CACSPGPWGGGGYTF.

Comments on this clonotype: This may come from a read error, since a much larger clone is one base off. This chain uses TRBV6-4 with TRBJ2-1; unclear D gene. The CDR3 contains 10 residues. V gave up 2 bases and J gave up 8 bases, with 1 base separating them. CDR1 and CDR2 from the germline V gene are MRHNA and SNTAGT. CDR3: CASSDDEQFF. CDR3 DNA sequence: TGTGCCAGCAGTGACGATGAGCAGTTCTTC.

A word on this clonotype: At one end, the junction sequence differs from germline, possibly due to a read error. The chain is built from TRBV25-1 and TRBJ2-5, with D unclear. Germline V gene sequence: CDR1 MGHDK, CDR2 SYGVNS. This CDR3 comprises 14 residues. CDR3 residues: CASREFGGWKTQYF. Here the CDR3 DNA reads TGTGCCAGCAGGGAATTCGGTGGTTGGAAGACCCAGTACTTC.

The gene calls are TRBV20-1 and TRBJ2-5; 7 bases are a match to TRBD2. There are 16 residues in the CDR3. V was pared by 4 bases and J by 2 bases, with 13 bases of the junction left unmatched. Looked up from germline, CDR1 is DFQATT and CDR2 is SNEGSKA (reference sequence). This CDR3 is CSATPMEAGRQETQYF. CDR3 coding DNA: TGCAGTGCTACACCCATGGAAGCGGGGAGGCAAGAGACCCAGTACTTC.

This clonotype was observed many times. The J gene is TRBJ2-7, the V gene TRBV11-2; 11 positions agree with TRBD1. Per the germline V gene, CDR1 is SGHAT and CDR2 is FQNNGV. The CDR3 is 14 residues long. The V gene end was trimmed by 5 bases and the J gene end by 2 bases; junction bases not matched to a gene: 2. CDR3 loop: CASSRDRGTYEQYF. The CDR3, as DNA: TGTGCCAGCAGCCGGGACAGGGGGACCTACGAGCAGTACTTC.

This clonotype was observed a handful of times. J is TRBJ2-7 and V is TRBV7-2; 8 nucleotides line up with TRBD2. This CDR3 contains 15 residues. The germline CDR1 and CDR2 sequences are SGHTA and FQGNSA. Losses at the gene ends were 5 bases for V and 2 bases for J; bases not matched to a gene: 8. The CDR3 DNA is TGTGCCAGCAGCCCCCAAGCGGGGGTCACCTACGAGCAGTACTTC. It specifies CASSPQAGVTYEQYF.

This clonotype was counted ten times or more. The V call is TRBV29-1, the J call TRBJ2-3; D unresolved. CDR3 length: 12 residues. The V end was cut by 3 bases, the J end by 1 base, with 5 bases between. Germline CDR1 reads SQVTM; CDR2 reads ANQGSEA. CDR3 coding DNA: TGCAGCGTTGAGGACGGCACAGATACGCAGTATTTT. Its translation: CSVEDGTDTQYF.

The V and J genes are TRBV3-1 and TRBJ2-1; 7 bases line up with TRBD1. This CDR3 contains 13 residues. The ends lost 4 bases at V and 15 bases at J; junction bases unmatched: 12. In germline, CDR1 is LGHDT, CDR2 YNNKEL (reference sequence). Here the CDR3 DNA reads TGTGCCAGCAGCCTCGAAAACGGACAGGATGGGTTCTTC. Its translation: CASSLENGQDGFF.

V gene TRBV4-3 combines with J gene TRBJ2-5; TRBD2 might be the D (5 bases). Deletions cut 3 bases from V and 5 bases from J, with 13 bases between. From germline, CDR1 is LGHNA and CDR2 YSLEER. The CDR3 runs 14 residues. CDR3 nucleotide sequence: TGCGCCAGCAGCCACAATGTCTGGGAGGAGACCCAGTACTTC. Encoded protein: CASSHNVWEETQYF.

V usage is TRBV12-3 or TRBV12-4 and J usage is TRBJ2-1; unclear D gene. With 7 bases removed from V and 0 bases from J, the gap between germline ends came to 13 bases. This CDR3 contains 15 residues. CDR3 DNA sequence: TGTGCCAGCACCCTTACAAGGAGCTCCTACAATGAGCAGTTCTTC. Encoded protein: CASTLTRSSYNEQFF.

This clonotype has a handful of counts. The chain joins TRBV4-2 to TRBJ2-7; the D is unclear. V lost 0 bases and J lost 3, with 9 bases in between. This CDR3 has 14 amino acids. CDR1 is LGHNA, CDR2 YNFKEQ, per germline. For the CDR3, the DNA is TGTGCCAGCAGCCAAGAGGCGAACTACTACGAGCAGTACTTC. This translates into CASSQEANYYEQYF.

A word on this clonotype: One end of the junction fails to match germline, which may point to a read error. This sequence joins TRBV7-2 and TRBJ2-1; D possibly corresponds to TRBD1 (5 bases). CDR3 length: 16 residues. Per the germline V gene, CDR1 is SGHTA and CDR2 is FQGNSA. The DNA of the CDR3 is TGTGCCGGCAGCTCGTTAAGAAACGGACATCCTTATGAGCAGTTCTTC. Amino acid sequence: CAGSSLRNGHPYEQFF.

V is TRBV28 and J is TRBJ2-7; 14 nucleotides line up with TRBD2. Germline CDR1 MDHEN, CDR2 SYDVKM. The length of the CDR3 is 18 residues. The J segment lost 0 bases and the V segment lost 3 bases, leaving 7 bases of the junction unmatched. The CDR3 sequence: CASSLGLAGAESSYEQYF. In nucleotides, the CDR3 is TGTGCCAGCAGTTTGGGACTAGCGGGGGCTGAGAGCTCCTACGAGCAGTACTTC.

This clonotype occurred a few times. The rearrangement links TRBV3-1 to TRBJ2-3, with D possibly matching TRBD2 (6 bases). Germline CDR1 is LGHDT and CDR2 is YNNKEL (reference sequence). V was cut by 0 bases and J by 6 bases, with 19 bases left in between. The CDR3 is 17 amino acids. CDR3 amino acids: CASSQEPSGRLKDTQYF. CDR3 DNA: TGTGCCAGCAGCCAAGAACCATCCGGGAGATTGAAGGATACGCAGTATTTT.

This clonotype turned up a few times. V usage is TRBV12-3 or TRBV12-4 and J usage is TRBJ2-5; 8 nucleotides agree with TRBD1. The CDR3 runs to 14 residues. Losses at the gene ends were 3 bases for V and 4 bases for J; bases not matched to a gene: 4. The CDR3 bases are TGTGCCAGCAGTTTTGGACAGGGTTCAGAGACCCAGTACTTC. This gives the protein CASSFGQGSETQYF.

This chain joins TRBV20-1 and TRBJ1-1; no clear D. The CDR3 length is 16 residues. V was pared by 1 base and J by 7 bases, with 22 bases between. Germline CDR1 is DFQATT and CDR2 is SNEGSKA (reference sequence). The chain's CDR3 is CSARAPSALGWNEAFF. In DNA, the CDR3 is TGCAGTGCTAGAGCCCCCTCCGCCCTCGGGTGGAATGAAGCTTTCTTT.